These 6 T cell receptor beta chains share one sample of origin, sequenced in a study of blood T cells in healthy people across ages (dated by TCRdb to the mid-2010s). Libraries came from 5' RACE. For sequencing, an Illumina HiSeq 2500 was employed. A second PCR of 7 to 11 cycles was performed with a sample-barcoded 5' primer and a J-beta primer mix. The public reads were quality trimmed at Q25 with fastp and then assembled into clones with MiXCR by TCRdb, keeping productive beta chains. Rows are unified per CDR3 protein, each entry keeping the most common DNA and genes. In all, the sample holds about a million distinct CDR3 sequences, and roughly 51% of those were seen once. Of the sample, about 21% falls within the top ten clones. Sample: blood. Source of these receptors: an older woman in good health.

This clonotype was recorded a few times. The chain employs TRBV4-1 and TRBJ2-1; TRBD2 aligns across 8 bases. CDR1 MGHRA and CDR2 YSYEKL come from the germline V gene. V lost 3 bases and J lost 5; bases outside the gene matches: 9. The CDR3 has 16 residues. Here the CDR3 reads CASSQSGGSVDNEQFF. In nucleotides, the CDR3 is TGCGCCAGCAGCCAGTCGGGAGGGTCGGTGGACAATGAGCAGTTCTTC.

This clonotype was observed a few times. This chain connects TRBV5-6 to TRBJ2-6, with TRBD1 matching 7 bases. Germline assignment: CDR1 SGHDT and CDR2 YYEEEE. The CDR3 length is 15 residues. With 4 bases clipped from V and 3 bases from J, the junction kept 4 bases outside the gene matches. In DNA form, the CDR3 reads TGTGCCAGCAGCGCTCAGGGGGTTGGGGCCAACGTCCTGACTTTC. Protein product: CASSAQGVGANVLTF.

This clonotype was observed a handful of times. Germline is not matched at one junction end, which may reflect a read error. The V call is TRBV7-8, the J call TRBJ2-5; perhaps TRBD1 as D (6 bases). The CDR3 is made up of 14 amino acids. Germline assignment: CDR1 SGHVS and CDR2 FQNEAQ. As DNA, the CDR3 is TGTGCCAGCAACTTACGACAGGCGGAAGAGACCCAGTACTTC. Its translation is CASNLRQAEETQYF. Full variable domain (rest looked up from reference TRBV7-8 and TRBJ2-5): GAGVSQSPRYKVAKRGQDVALRCDPISGHVSLFWYQQALGQGPEFLTYFQNEAQLDKSGLPSDRFFAERPEGSVSTLKIQRTQQEDSAVYLCASNLRQAEETQYFGPGTRLLVL.

The V call is TRBV27, the J call TRBJ2-1, with TRBD2 as a possible D gene (5 bases). This CDR3 is built from 16 residues. Germline V gene lookup returns CDR1 MNHEY and CDR2 SMNVEV (reference sequence). The V end was cut by 4 bases, the J end by 9 bases, with 22 bases between. The CDR3 sequence: CASSSIAFGSLGEQFF. Here the CDR3 DNA reads TGTGCCAGCAGTTCAATAGCTTTCGGGTCACTAGGTGAGCAGTTCTTC.

The sample holds a few counts of this clonotype. The chain links TRBV9 to TRBJ1-2; TRBD1 agrees at 9 bases. The CDR3 spans 18 residues. Germline values: CDR1 SGDLS, CDR2 YYNGEE. The V and J ends lost 0 bases and 7 bases, in that order; junction bases with no gene match: 16. The CDR3 region is CASSVGVSGQGNNGGYTF. CDR3 bases: TGTGCCAGCAGCGTAGGTGTTTCCGGACAGGGGAATAACGGTGGCTACACCTTC.

The rearrangement uses TRBV4-1 and TRBJ2-5; 9 bases match TRBD1. Germline CDR1 is MGHRA and CDR2 is YSYEKL. The junction had 8 bases not matched to a gene; V was cut back by 4 bases and J by 5 bases. The CDR3 is made up of 15 amino acids. The CDR3 bases are TGCGCCAGCAGCCCCACCGGGACAGGGATGGAGACCCAGTACTTC. Residues: CASSPTGTGMETQYF.